This record covers a single T cell receptor beta chain. Its specificity is unknown. This sample is part of a study of neoadjuvant nivolumab and ipilimumab in lung cancer. Study-wide context: Nivolumab 3 mg/kg was given days 1, 15 and 29, plus ipilimumab 1 mg/kg day 1 in combination. The study, taken as a whole, reports: TCR richness and clonality were higher in tumors than adjacent uninvolved lung.

Sequenced by immunoSEQ multiplex PCR; TCRdb stores in-frame clones only, minus some. The table shows over 45,000 clones, with 75% to 90% occurring only once. V lost 6 bases, J lost 10 bases, and 14 bases stayed unmatched. Germline CDR1 is MNHNY and CDR2 is SVGAGI (reference sequence). CDR3 size: 14 residues. The specimen comprised blood, sampled before neoadjuvant nivolumab, alone or with ipilimumab. V is TRBV6-6 and J is TRBJ1-1; TRBD1 matches at 7 bases. This TCR was sampled from an adult with non-small cell lung cancer. Some clones in this sample may be carry-over from other donors' samples. The CDR3 protein is CASSRTDRVGGAFF. CDR3 nucleotide sequence: TGTGCCAGCAGCCGCACCGACAGGGTCGGGGGAGCTTTCTTT.